This T cell receptor (beta chain) was sequenced for a study of blood T cell repertoires in COVID-19. Methods used by the authors: Estimation of nucleated cell counts was performed using reference gene primer amplification. Method: immunoSEQ multiplex PCR; TCRdb's copy keeps in-frame clones and lacks some. V, J and clone size are those of that table, while D and trimming were read from the DNA. The sample comprises around 18,000 clones, approximately 89% of which are singletons, and about 12% rests with the top ten. The CDR3 extends over 15 amino acids. V lost 5 bases to trimming and J lost 0 bases, with 11 bases between them. Germline V gives CDR1 SGHNT, CDR2 YENEEA.

The sequence was obtained from a man in his sixties with active COVID-19. Sequencing used peripheral blood. V gene TRBV11-3 combines with J gene TRBJ2-1; D may be TRBD2 (5 bases). The CDR3 loop reads CASSRTRSSYNEQFF. CDR3 DNA sequence: TGTGCCAGCAGCCGTACTAGGAGCTCCTACAATGAGCAGTTCTTC.